The next 23 T cell receptor beta chains were all read from a single sample in a study of human T cells and chemical hapten exposure. Extraction yielded total RNA from whole blood (unfractionated). TCRdb fed the 5' RACE reads into MiXCR, producing one record per CDR3 protein. The profile shows approximately 110,000 distinct CDR3 sequences, more than 15% of them singletons. All receptors come from a human donor in good health.

The J gene is TRBJ1-6, the V gene TRBV27; maybe TRBD1 (5 bases). The CDR3 sequence is 15 residues long. The V gene's germline CDR1 is MNHEY and CDR2 SMNVEV (reference sequence). Trimming pared 7 bases from V and 6 bases from J, leaving 16 bases between. CDR3 sequence: CASTSPRRGNSPLHF. DNA for the CDR3: TGTGCCAGCACCTCACCCAGGAGGGGTAATTCACCCCTCCACTTT.

This clonotype was counted many times. The chain combines TRBV29-1 with TRBJ1-2; the D gene is possibly TRBD1 (6 bases). Germline-derived CDR1 and CDR2 are SQVTM and ANQGSEA. This CDR3 region has 14 residues. Trimming removed 0 bases at V and 4 bases at J, with 12 bases between. CDR3 DNA sequence: TGCAGCGTTGAAGATGTACAGGGATTCTATGGCTACACCTTC. This translates into CSVEDVQGFYGYTF.

The genes are TRBV9 and TRBJ2-3, with TRBD2 matching 7 bases. V was clipped by 3 bases and J by 4 bases; unmatched bases: 8. CDR3 length equals 15 residues. The germline V gene has CDR1 SGDLS and CDR2 YYNGEE. CDR3 in amino acids: CASSAGGVGADTQYF. CDR3 DNA sequence: TGTGCCAGCAGCGCGGGGGGAGTTGGGGCAGATACGCAGTATTTT.

The table lists this clonotype with a few counts. This chain joins TRBV5-4 and TRBJ2-2; tentatively, D is TRBD2 (7 bases). The CDR3 consists of 16 residues. The germline V gene encodes CDR1 SGHNT and CDR2 YYREEE (reference sequence). V was clipped by 4 bases and J by 7 bases, with 20 bases between them. CDR3 nucleotide sequence: TGTGCCAGCAGCGATGGGGGTCGGGGGGCGGTCGGGGAGCTGTTTTTT. Protein: CASSDGGRGAVGELFF. The full variable domain, completed using reference TRBV5-4 and TRBJ2-2, is ETGVTQSPTHLIKTRGQQVTLRCSSQSGHNTVSWYQQALGQGPQFIFQYYREEENGRGNFPPRFSGLQFPNYSSELNVNALELDDSALYLCASSDGGRGAVGELFFGEGSRLTVL.

J is TRBJ2-3 and V is TRBV3-1; D is possibly TRBD1 (6 bases). The CDR3 runs 16 residues. Germline V gene data show CDR1 as LGHDT and CDR2 as YNNKEL (reference sequence). Trimming stripped 0 bases from V and 4 bases from J, with 14 bases between. CDR3 protein: CASSQDRGAGADTQYF. The CDR3 region has the DNA TGTGCCAGCAGCCAAGATAGAGGGGCAGGGGCAGATACGCAGTATTTT.

The chain is built from TRBV7-2 and TRBJ2-7; TRBD1 might be the D (5 bases). V was shortened by 4 bases and J by 3 bases, with 19 bases between the two germline ends. Germline lookup yields CDR1 SGHTA and CDR2 FQGNSA. The CDR3 totals 16 residues. The CDR3 here is CASSSFPQAGYYEQYF. The CDR3 nucleotides read TGTGCCAGCAGCTCCTTCCCCCAGGCAGGGTACTACGAGCAGTACTTC.

This clonotype showed up just a few times. The rearrangement uses TRBV3-1 and TRBJ2-3; 10 bases agree with TRBD2. Germline-derived CDR1 and CDR2 are LGHDT and YNNKEL (reference sequence). The CDR3 covers 16 residues. The J segment lost 0 bases and the V segment lost 5 bases, leaving 5 bases of the junction unmatched. The DNA of the CDR3 is TGTGCCAGCAGCTCCGGACTAGCGGCTAGCACAGATACGCAGTATTTT. Translated, it gives CASSSGLAASTDTQYF.

This rearrangement joins TRBV28 to TRBJ2-3; 7 positions agree with TRBD2. The CDR3 totals 14 residues. The germline gives CDR1 MDHEN, CDR2 SYDVKM. Germline trimming cut 3 bases from V and 1 base from J; bases unmatched to any gene: 1. In DNA, the CDR3 is TGTGCCAGCAGTTTTCTAGCGGGCACAGATACGCAGTATTTT. It specifies CASSFLAGTDTQYF. Full variable domain (rest looked up from reference TRBV28 and TRBJ2-3): DVKVTQSSRYLVKRTGEKVFLECVQDMDHENMFWYRQDPGLGLRLIYFSYDVKMKEKGDIPEGYSVSREKKERFSLILESASTNQTSMYLCASSFLAGTDTQYFGPGTRLTVL.

The J gene is TRBJ2-5, the V gene TRBV20-1, with 9 bases that match TRBD1. This CDR3 spans 15 amino acids. CDR1 is DFQATT, CDR2 SNEGSKA, per germline (reference sequence). The V and J ends lost 3 bases and 5 bases, in that order; junction bases with no gene match: 10. The DNA of the CDR3 is TGCAGTGCTAGGGGGGCACAGGGGGCTTGGGAGACCCAGTACTTC. Its translation is CSARGAQGAWETQYF.

This clonotype showed up just a few times. The V gene is TRBV5-1, the J gene TRBJ2-5, with 10 positions matching TRBD2. This CDR3 comprises 15 residues. After removal of 3 bases from V and 4 bases from J, the junction contained 6 bases not matched to a gene. CDR1 SGHRS and CDR2 YFSETQ come from the germline V gene. CDR3 nucleotide sequence: TGCGCCAGCAGCTCCTCGGGACTAGCGAGAGAGACCCAGTACTTC. Protein: CASSSSGLARETQYF.

V and J are TRBV29-1 and TRBJ2-7; D could derive from TRBD1 or TRBD2 (5 bases each). The CDR3 extends over 12 amino acids. The V end lost 6 bases, the J end lost 5 bases, and 14 bases lay between the germline ends. In germline, CDR1 is SQVTM, CDR2 ANQGSEA. This CDR3 reads CSVRDGANEQYF. CDR3 sequence (DNA): TGCAGCGTCCGGGACGGAGCTAACGAGCAGTACTTC.

This chain links TRBV28 with TRBJ1-6; D not resolved. Between the trimmed V and J ends, which lost 4 bases and 5 bases, there was a span of 9 bases. The CDR3 is 14 amino acids. The germline V gene has CDR1 MDHEN and CDR2 SYDVKM. CDR3 in amino acids: CASSSTGHNSPLHF. CDR3 bases: TGTGCCAGCAGTTCCACGGGCCATAATTCACCCCTCCACTTT.

This clonotype was picked up a small number of times. One end of the junction fails to match germline, which may point to a read error. Here the CDR3 reads CASSYEPDTQYF. The CDR3, as DNA: TGTGCCAGCAGCTACGAACCAGACACGCAGTATTTT. This chain uses TRBV7-9 with TRBJ2-3; D gene unclear. This CDR3 has 12 amino acids. The germline V gene encodes CDR1 SEHNR and CDR2 FQNEAQ (reference sequence).

The V and J genes are TRBV30 and TRBJ1-6; D not certain. Per germline, CDR1 GTSNPN and CDR2 SVGIG (reference sequence). The CDR3 has 14 amino acids. Deletions cut 5 bases from V and 7 bases from J, with 15 bases between. The DNA of the CDR3 is TGTGCCTGGCAGTTGGTGCACCGAAATTCACCCCTCCACTTT. It yields the protein CAWQLVHRNSPLHF. The full variable domain, completed using reference TRBV30 and TRBJ1-6, is SQTIHQWPATLVQPVGSPLSLECTVEGTSNPNLYWYRQAAGRGLQLLFYSVGIGQISSEVPQNLSASRPQDRQFILSSKKLLLSDSGFYLCAWQLVHRNSPLHFGNGTRLTVT.

This chain links TRBV20-1 with TRBJ2-4; D uncertain. CDR1 DFQATT and CDR2 SNEGSKA come from the germline V gene (reference sequence). Deletions cut 2 bases from V and 6 bases from J, with 20 bases between. The CDR3 has 16 residues. As DNA, the CDR3 is TGCAGTGCTAGAATCATCGGCGGCGTGGAGAGAAACATTCAGTACTTC. Residues: CSARIIGGVERNIQYF.

V is TRBV5-1 and J is TRBJ1-3, with D hard to call. The CDR3 runs to 14 residues. V lost 1 base, J lost 7 bases, and 12 bases lay in between. Germline CDR1 and CDR2: SGHRS and YFSETQ. CDR3 DNA: TGCGCCAGCAGCTTGCTTACCCCCGGGAACACCATATATTTT. This codes for CASSLLTPGNTIYF.

This clonotype was counted many times. The chain couples TRBV7-6 to TRBJ1-1, with 8 bases lining up with TRBD1. Germline loops: CDR1 SGHVS, CDR2 FNYEAQ. J gave up 10 bases and V 5 bases, and 6 bases lay outside the gene matches. CDR3 length equals 12 residues. CDR3 in amino acids: CASSLPGTGAFF. The CDR3 DNA sequence: TGTGCCAGCAGCCTCCCAGGGACAGGAGCTTTCTTT.

This clonotype was picked up a small number of times. The V and J genes are TRBV27 and TRBJ1-5; TRBD1 matches 7 bases. The germline V gene has CDR1 MNHEY and CDR2 SMNVEV (reference sequence). There are 15 residues in the CDR3. V lost 8 bases, J lost 5 bases, and 12 bases stayed unmatched. The CDR3 protein is CASGPLRQGYQPQHF. The CDR3 nucleotides are TGTGCCAGCGGACCACTCAGACAGGGATATCAGCCCCAGCATTTT.

The CDR3 DNA follows: TGCGCCAGCAGCTCGGATAGGACGGTTGGAAACACCATATATTTT. Protein sequence: CASSSDRTVGNTIYF. V is TRBV5-1 and J is TRBJ1-3; the D is unclear. Per the germline V gene, CDR1 is SGHRS and CDR2 is YFSETQ. The CDR3 is 15 residues long. Trimming cost V 3 bases and J 3 bases, with 13 bases left between them.

The CDR3 reads CASSPAGRGEKLFF. The CDR3 bases are TGTGCCAGCAGCCCCGCCGGGAGGGGTGAAAAACTGTTTTTT. The V call is TRBV7-3, the J call TRBJ1-4, with D tentatively TRBD1 (5 bases). The CDR3 extends over 14 amino acids. Germline CDR1 reads SGHTA; CDR2 reads FQGTGA. The V end was cut by 5 bases, the J end by 7 bases, with 14 bases between.

This clonotype was seen more than once but under ten times. The rearrangement links TRBV9 to TRBJ2-7; tentatively, D is TRBD1 (6 bases). Germline CDR1 SGDLS, CDR2 YYNGEE. Trimming cost V 0 bases and J 3 bases, with 10 bases left between them. This CDR3 is 14 amino acids long. The CDR3 region is CASSVEGGYYEQYF. CDR3 in DNA: TGTGCCAGCAGCGTAGAAGGGGGATACTACGAGCAGTACTTC.

The chain combines TRBV27 with TRBJ1-5; a weak D match, TRBD1 (5 bases). Trimming stripped 4 bases from V and 2 bases from J, with 15 bases between. Germline assignment: CDR1 MNHEY and CDR2 SMNVEV (reference sequence). This CDR3 region has 16 residues. CDR3 residues: CASSSGGSPGNQPQHF. The DNA for the CDR3 is TGTGCCAGCAGTTCCGGGGGGAGTCCGGGCAATCAGCCCCAGCATTTT.

The V call is TRBV3-1, the J call TRBJ2-2; 7 bases fit TRBD2. The V segment lost 0 bases and the J segment 4 bases; nucleotides outside the gene matches: 14. The germline V gene has CDR1 LGHDT and CDR2 YNNKEL (reference sequence). The CDR3 runs to 19 residues. CDR3 loop: CASSQEYQRGNRLTGELFF. Here the CDR3 DNA reads TGTGCCAGCAGCCAAGAATACCAGCGGGGAAATCGGCTCACCGGGGAGCTGTTTTTT. The variable domain in full, with the rest retrieved from reference TRBV3-1 and TRBJ2-2, is DTAVSQTPKYLVTQMGNDKSIKCEQNLGHDTMYWYKQDSKKFLKIMFSYNNKELIINETVPNRFSPKSPDKAHLNLHINSLELGDSAVYFCASSQEYQRGNRLTGELFFGEGSRLTVL.